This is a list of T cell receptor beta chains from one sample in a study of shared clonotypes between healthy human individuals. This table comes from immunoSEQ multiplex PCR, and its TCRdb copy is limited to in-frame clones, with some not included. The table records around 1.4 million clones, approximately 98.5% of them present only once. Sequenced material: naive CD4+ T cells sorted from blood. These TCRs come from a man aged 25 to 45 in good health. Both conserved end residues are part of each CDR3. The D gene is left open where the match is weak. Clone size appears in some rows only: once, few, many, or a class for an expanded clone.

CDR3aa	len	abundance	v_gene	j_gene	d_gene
CASSMYRLAGAHNEQFF	17	once	TRBV19	TRBJ2-1	TRBD2
CSVESPDRGIREQYF	15	NA	TRBV29-1	TRBJ2-7	TRBD1
CASSEGDTDTQYF	13	NA	TRBV25-1	TRBJ2-3	NA
CASLGPGASEQFF	13	NA	TRBV6-1	TRBJ2-1	NA
CASSLDGRGVSYEQYF	16	NA	TRBV5-1	TRBJ2-7	NA
CASSFSPGQGLETQYF	16	NA	TRBV7-2	TRBJ2-5	TRBD1
CASSVDQGGEKLFF	14	NA	TRBV9	TRBJ1-4	TRBD1
CASRHTVAGNEQFF	14	NA	TRBV4-1	TRBJ2-1	NA
CASSFDRGVRTDTQYF	16	NA	TRBV5-5	TRBJ2-3	TRBD1
CASSLVTGTAQETQYF	16	NA	TRBV7-2	TRBJ2-5	TRBD1
CSGGLETQYF	10	NA	TRBV20-1	TRBJ2-5	NA
CASSPGGDTQYF	12	NA	TRBV5-4	TRBJ2-3	TRBD2
CSVVLGGRGELFF	13	NA	TRBV29-1	TRBJ2-2	NA
CASSPRQGGGMETQYF	16	NA	TRBV5-4	TRBJ2-5	NA
CASSLRTGNTEAFF	14	NA	TRBV5-1	TRBJ1-1	TRBD1
CASSYSTGAGSGYTF	15	NA	TRBV6-5	TRBJ1-2	NA
CASSVLAPPVYEQYF	15	NA	TRBV6-1	TRBJ2-7	NA
CASSLEVQPQHF	12	NA	TRBV28	TRBJ1-5	NA
CSVENRWEEAFF	12	NA	TRBV29-1	TRBJ1-1	NA
CSVRRQGPYNEQFF	14	NA	TRBV29-1	TRBJ2-1	TRBD1
CASLPLLAGDEQYF	14	NA	TRBV28	TRBJ2-7	TRBD2
CASTGGSSNQPQHF	14	NA	TRBV10-2	TRBJ1-5	NA
CASSYDSYEQYF	12	NA	TRBV6-6	TRBJ2-7	NA
CASGRTSGTYNEQFF	15	NA	TRBV10-2	TRBJ2-1	TRBD2
CATSRDRRDLTGELFF	16	NA	TRBV15	TRBJ2-2	NA
CASSPLRTGVGDEQFF	16	NA	TRBV18	TRBJ2-1	TRBD1
CASSYGPGGAEAFF	14	NA	TRBV6-5	TRBJ1-1	TRBD1
CASNLGQGKETQYF	14	NA	TRBV9	TRBJ2-5	TRBD1
CASSPYRGDTQYF	13	NA	TRBV18	TRBJ2-3	NA